Listed below are T cell receptor beta chains from one sample, sequenced in a study of low-dose radiotherapy and immunotherapy resistance in tumors. Each CDR3 protein is one row after TCRdb ran MiXCR on the reads. The sample has approximately 52,000 distinct CDR3 sequences; approximately 35% are singletons. The sample here was PBMCs, taken after low-dose radiotherapy plus immunotherapy. The origin of the receptors is a male donor with rectosigmoid adenocarcinoma. CDR3s include the opening cysteine and the closing phenylalanine or tryptophan. The order of the fields is J gene, D gene, V gene, clone size, CDR3 DNA, CDR3 protein. A D gene is named only where the DNA matches it firmly. Clone sizes are given selectively: once, few, many, or a class where the clone is expanded.

>TRBJ2-3|TRBD2|TRBV2|.
TGTGCCAGCAGTGCACGTACTAGCGGGCTCACAGATACGCAGTATTTT
CASSARTSGLTDTQYF
>TRBJ2-7|TRBD2|TRBV20-1|.
TGCAGTGCTAGAGTGGGGCGGGAGGGTTTCTCCTACGAGCAGTACTTC
CSARVGREGFSYEQYF
>TRBJ2-2|.|TRBV28|many
TGTGCCAGCAGTCCGAGACTTTACACCGGGGAGCTGTTTTTT
CASSPRLYTGELFF
>TRBJ2-3|TRBD2|TRBV12-3/TRBV12-4|.
TGTGCCACCGCCCTAGCGGGGGGCACAGATACGCAGTATTTT
CATALAGGTDTQYF
>TRBJ2-7|.|TRBV28|.
TGTGCCAGCAGTGCCGTTACTTACGAGCAGTACTTC
CASSAVTYEQYF
>TRBJ2-1|.|TRBV19|many
TGTGCCAGTAGTATGGAGTACAATGAGCAGTTCTTC
CASSMEYNEQFF
>TRBJ2-6|.|TRBV21-1|.
TGTGCCAGCAGCAAAGAGGACGCCTGCGGGGCCAACGTCCTGACTTTC
CASSKEDACGANVLTF
>TRBJ1-1|.|TRBV28|many
TGTGCCAGCAGTTTAGAGGATACCACTGAAGCTTTCTTT
CASSLEDTTEAFF
>TRBJ2-7|TRBD1|TRBV4-1|many
TGCGCCAGCAGCCAAGACCAGGGACAGGGGACCCACGAGCAGTACTTC
CASSQDQGQGTHEQYF
>TRBJ2-5|TRBD1|TRBV24-1|few
TGTGCCACCAGTGATCAAGGACAGGGAGAAGAGACCCAGTACTTC
CATSDQGQGEETQYF
>TRBJ2-7|.|TRBV21-1|once
TGTGCCAGCAGCACAAATTCTGGACAGGGGCCGTCCTACGAGCAGTACTTC
CASSTNSGQGPSYEQYF
>TRBJ2-7|.|TRBV5-1|few
TGCGCCAGCAGCTTGGTCCAGTCCTACGAGCAGTACTTC
CASSLVQSYEQYF
>TRBJ2-1|TRBD1|TRBV6-2/TRBV6-3|many
TGTGCCAGCAGTTACCGGGGACAGGCAAACAGGAATGAGCAGTTCTTC
CASSYRGQANRNEQFF